This note documents a single TCR beta chain sequence. Its antigen remains unidentified. The sample comes from a study of CXCR3-negative and CXCR3-positive naive CD8 T cells. The study's findings and limits: Compared with CXCR3-negative naive cells, CXCR3-positive naive cells showed more hydrophobic TRB CDR3s.

UMI-labeled 5' RACE TRB cDNA libraries were prepared from the cells. TCRdb re-called the 5' RACE reads and gives one entry per CDR3 protein, without DNA. The sample is made up of 100,000 to 150,000 distinct CDR3 sequences, and the top ten hold 0.45% to 0.6% of it. The CDR3 spans 13 residues. Per the germline V gene, CDR1 is SQVTM and CDR2 is ANQGSEA. The sample taken for sequencing was naive CXCR3- CD8+ T cells from blood. As to subset: CD45RO-CCR7+CD27+CD95- naive CD8+ T cells lacking CXCR3 (TNR3-). The chain employs TRBV29-1 and TRBJ1-2; TCRdb designates TRBD1, a call that cannot be tested without DNA. This clonotype was obtained from a human donor in good health. Some clones in this sample may be carry-over from other donors' samples. CDR3 in amino acids: CRAGDRDGSGYTF.